This T cell receptor beta chain came from a study of chemoradiotherapy in HPV16-positive cancers. At the level of the study: Functional T-cell assays on a couple of HPV16-positive patients' cells defined candidate HPV-specific clones and common TCR motifs.

Assay: immunoSEQ multiplex PCR; the TCRdb copy retains only in-frame clones and omits some. The sample has over 950 clones, approximately 85% seen once; the top ten hold around 5.5%. Turning to this clone: The antigen remains undetermined.

The CDR3 extends over 12 amino acids. The germline gives CDR1 SGHVS, CDR2 FNYEAQ. V lost 1 base and J lost 7, with 5 bases in between. Findings of the study overall: During treatment, candidate HPV-specific clones and E7-related motifs expanded in tumor. In HPV16-positive patients, HPV-responsive T-cell expansion tracked better recurrence-free survival.

The TCR comes from a human donor with HPV-associated anogenital cancer. This sample comprised tumor tissue, obtained from a patient who underwent chemoradiotherapy. The chain links TRBV7-6 to TRBJ2-1; D unclear. CDR3 DNA: TGTGCCAGCAGCTTAGGGCGGAATGAGCAGTTCTTC. Translated: CASSLGRNEQFF. Drawing the rest from reference TRBV7-6 and TRBJ2-1, the complete variable domain is GAGVSQSPRYKVTKRGQDVALRCDPISGHVSLYWYRQALGQGPEFLTYFNYEAQQDKSGLPNDRFSAERPEGSISTLTIQRTEQRDSAMYRCASSLGRNEQFFGPGTRLTVL.